These T cell receptor beta chains were read from a single sample in a study of control samples from healthy donors and cancer patients. The protocol was immunoSEQ multiplex PCR, while the TCRdb copy is restricted to in-frame clones and leaves out a portion. Of roughly 170,000 clones listed, 88% are singletons. Material: blood. These receptors were obtained from a young woman in good health. Both conserved end residues are part of each CDR3. D genes are given only for firm matches. Size is omitted from some rows. Given values are once, few, many or a class for expanded clones.

clone_size j_call d_call v_call cdr3_aa cdr3_nt
NA TRBJ1-2 NA TRBV5-4 CASSLGGGTSNYGYTF TGTGCCAGCAGCTTGGGGGGGGGAACCTCTAACTATGGCTACACCTTC
NA TRBJ2-1 TRBD1 TRBV7-2 CASSLARTGSGPNEQFF TGTGCCAGCAGCTTAGCCCGGACAGGGAGCGGGCCCAATGAGCAGTTCTTC
NA TRBJ1-4 NA TRBV5-4 CASSGGGAAEKLFF TGTGCCAGCAGCGGTGGTGGGGCCGCTGAAAAACTGTTTTTT
NA TRBJ2-5 NA TRBV7-2 CASSLGLRETQYF TGTGCCAGCAGCTTGGGTTTACGAGAGACCCAGTACTTC
NA TRBJ1-6 NA TRBV28 CASSLGTPNSPLHF TGTGCCAGCAGCCTTGGGACACCCAATTCACCCCTCCACTTT
NA TRBJ1-4 NA TRBV30 CAWSVLGAGEKLFF TGTGCCTGGAGTGTATTGGGGGCTGGTGAAAAACTGTTTTTT
NA TRBJ1-2 NA TRBV11-1 CASSPEGRVPYGYTF TGTGCCAGCAGCCCCGAGGGCAGGGTACCTTATGGCTACACCTTC
once TRBJ1-2 TRBD1 TRBV7-9 CASSLALLDRGIYGYTF TGTGCCAGCAGCTTAGCACTACTGGACAGGGGTATCTATGGCTACACCTTC
NA TRBJ2-5 NA TRBV5-1 CASSLGIAEQETQYF TGCGCCAGCAGCTTGGGAATAGCGGAACAAGAGACCCAGTACTTC
NA TRBJ2-1 TRBD2 TRBV3-1/TRBV3-2 CASSQVLAGGLAQFF TGTGCCAGCAGCCAAGTTCTAGCGGGGGGGCTTGCGCAGTTCTTC
NA TRBJ1-6 TRBD1 TRBV3-1/TRBV3-2 CASSHFNTGASNNSPLHF TGTGCCAGCAGCCATTTCAACACAGGGGCCTCTAATAATTCACCCCTCCACTTT
NA TRBJ2-7 NA TRBV10-3 CAIRPVGGGANEQYF TGTGCCATCAGACCTGTTGGTGGGGGGGCTAACGAGCAGTACTTC
NA TRBJ2-1 NA TRBV7-7 CASSTGRLVTAFNEQFF TGTGCTAGCAGCACCGGTCGACTAGTCACCGCGTTCAATGAGCAGTTCTTC
NA TRBJ2-1 NA TRBV4-1 CASSQGGTYNEQFF TGCGCCAGCAGCCAGGGCGGGACCTACAATGAGCAGTTCTTC
NA TRBJ1-2 NA TRBV29-1 CSVEAQGRGYGYTF TGCAGCGTTGAGGCGCAGGGGCGCGGCTATGGCTACACCTTC
NA TRBJ1-1 TRBD1 TRBV27 CASSFDRGPGEAFF TGTGCCAGCAGTTTCGACAGGGGGCCGGGTGAAGCTTTCTTT
NA TRBJ2-2 NA TRBV24-1 CATSGAGAVGELFF TGTGCCACCAGTGGGGCAGGGGCGGTCGGGGAGCTGTTTTTT
NA TRBJ1-2 NA TRBV9 CASSHSLSNYGYTF TGTGCCAGCAGCCACAGCCTATCTAACTATGGCTACACCTTC
NA TRBJ1-2 NA TRBV9 CASSSSMGGYTF TGTGCCAGCAGCTCGAGCATGGGGGGCTACACCTTC
NA TRBJ2-2 NA TRBV2 CASSENTQGAGELFF TGTGCCAGCAGTGAGAACACACAAGGGGCCGGGGAGCTGTTTTTT
NA TRBJ1-5 NA TRBV29-1 CSVGGGDQPQHF TGCAGCGTCGGGGGAGGAGATCAGCCCCAGCATTTT
NA TRBJ1-5 TRBD1 TRBV4-2 CASSPSHRGNQPQHF TGTGCCAGCAGCCCCTCCCACAGGGGGAATCAGCCCCAGCATTTT
NA TRBJ2-7 NA TRBV5-8 CASSPGGGNEQYF TGTGCCAGCAGCCCCGGAGGGGGAAACGAGCAGTACTTC
once TRBJ2-3 TRBD2 TRBV24-1 CATSDLSPFGGRKGDTQYF TGTGCCACCAGTGATTTGTCCCCTTTTGGCGGGAGAAAGGGAGATACGCAGTATTTT
NA TRBJ2-6 NA TRBV19 CASRWTGGGSGANVLTF TGTGCCAGTAGGTGGACAGGAGGGGGTTCTGGGGCCAACGTCCTGACTTTC
many TRBJ2-1 NA TRBV6-4 CASSPAGWQGINEQFF TGTGCCAGCAGCCCGGCGGGGTGGCAGGGGATTAATGAGCAGTTCTTC
NA TRBJ1-4 NA TRBV5-4 CASSLRGRNEKLFF TGTGCCAGCAGCTTGCGGGGGAGGAATGAAAAACTGTTTTTT
NA TRBJ2-3 NA TRBV4-1 CASSQEPGIRDTQYF TGCGCCAGCAGCCAAGAGCCGGGAATTCGAGATACGCAGTATTTT
NA TRBJ2-1 TRBD2 TRBV7-9 CASSLLLAAYNEQFF TGTGCCAGCAGCTTACTTCTAGCGGCCTACAATGAGCAGTTCTTC
once TRBJ2-1 NA TRBV11-3 CASSTKWEAEQFF TGTGCCAGCAGCACAAAGTGGGAGGCTGAGCAGTTCTTC
NA TRBJ1-4 NA TRBV28 CASTPANLGEKLFF TGTGCCAGCACCCCGGCGAATCTAGGGGAAAAACTGTTTTTT
NA TRBJ1-3 TRBD1 TRBV3-1/TRBV3-2 CASSLGQAGGNTIYF TGTGCCAGCAGCCTAGGACAGGCCGGGGGAAACACCATATATTTT
few TRBJ1-1 NA TRBV20-1 CSARDRGPF TGCAGTGCTAGAGATCGAGGTCCTTTT
NA TRBJ1-2 TRBD1 TRBV18 CASSPLDRVAYGYTF TGTGCCAGCTCACCACTGGACAGGGTGGCCTATGGCTACACCTTC
once TRBJ2-1 TRBD2 TRBV6-6 CASTRLTSGGSYNEQFF TGTGCCAGCACTCGACTTACAAGCGGGGGATCCTACAATGAGCAGTTCTTC
once TRBJ1-2 NA TRBV27 CASSLREPFHYGYTF TGTGCCAGCAGCCTTCGGGAACCCTTTCACTATGGCTACACCTTC
few TRBJ2-7 NA TRBV28 CASSPDREQYF TGTGCCAGCAGCCCTGACAGGGAGCAGTACTTC
NA TRBJ2-4 TRBD1 TRBV7-9 CASAPLGGQGNIQYF TGTGCCAGCGCCCCCCTCGGGGGACAGGGAAACATTCAGTACTTC
NA TRBJ1-1 NA TRBV5-1 CASSLEGREAFF TGCGCCAGCAGCTTGGAAGGGAGAGAAGCTTTCTTT
NA TRBJ2-1 TRBD2 TRBV18 CASSPGLAGYYNEQFF TGTGCCAGCTCACCGGGACTAGCGGGGTACTACAATGAGCAGTTCTTC
NA TRBJ2-3 TRBD2 TRBV5-1 CASSPGLAGWDTQYF TGCGCCAGCAGCCCAGGACTAGCGGGGTGGGATACGCAGTATTTT
NA TRBJ1-3 NA TRBV28 CASQGSGNTIYF TGTGCCTCTCAGGGTTCTGGAAACACCATATATTTT
NA TRBJ1-4 NA TRBV7-9 CASSETQRTNEKLFF TGTGCCAGCAGCGAGACACAGCGGACTAATGAAAAACTGTTTTTT